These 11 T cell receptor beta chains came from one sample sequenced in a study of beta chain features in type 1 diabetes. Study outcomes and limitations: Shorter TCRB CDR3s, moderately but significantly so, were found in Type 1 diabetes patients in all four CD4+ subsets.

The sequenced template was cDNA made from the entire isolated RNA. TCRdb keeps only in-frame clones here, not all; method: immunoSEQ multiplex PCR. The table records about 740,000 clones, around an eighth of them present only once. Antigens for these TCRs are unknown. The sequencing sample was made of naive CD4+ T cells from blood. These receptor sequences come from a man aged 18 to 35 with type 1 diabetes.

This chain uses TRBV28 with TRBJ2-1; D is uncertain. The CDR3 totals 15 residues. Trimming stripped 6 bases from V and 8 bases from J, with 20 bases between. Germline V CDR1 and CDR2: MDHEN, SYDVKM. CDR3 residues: CASRPDKDLDDEQFF. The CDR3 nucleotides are TGTGCCAGCAGACCTGATAAGGACCTAGACGATGAGCAGTTCTTC.

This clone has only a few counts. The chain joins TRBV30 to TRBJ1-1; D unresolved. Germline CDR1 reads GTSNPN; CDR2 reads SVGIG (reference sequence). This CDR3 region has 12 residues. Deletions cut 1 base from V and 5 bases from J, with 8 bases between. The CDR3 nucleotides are TGTGCCTGGAGTGGCCAGTCGACTGAAGCTTTCTTT. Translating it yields CAWSGQSTEAFF.

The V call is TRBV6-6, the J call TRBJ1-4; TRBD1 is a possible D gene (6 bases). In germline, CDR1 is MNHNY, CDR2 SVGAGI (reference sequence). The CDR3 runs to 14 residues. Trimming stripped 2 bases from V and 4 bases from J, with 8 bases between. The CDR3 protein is CASSYAQGNEKLFF. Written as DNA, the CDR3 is TGTGCCAGCAGTTACGCACAGGGTAATGAAAAACTGTTTTTT.

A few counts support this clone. This chain's CDR3 is CASSSPSTGTYGYTF. CDR3 DNA sequence: TGTGCCAGCAGTTCCCCCAGTACAGGAACTTATGGCTACACCTTC. V is TRBV28 and J is TRBJ1-2; TRBD1 is a possible D gene (5 bases). CDR3 length: 15 amino acids. From germline, CDR1 is MDHEN and CDR2 SYDVKM. Deletions cut 4 bases from V and 5 bases from J, with 17 bases between.

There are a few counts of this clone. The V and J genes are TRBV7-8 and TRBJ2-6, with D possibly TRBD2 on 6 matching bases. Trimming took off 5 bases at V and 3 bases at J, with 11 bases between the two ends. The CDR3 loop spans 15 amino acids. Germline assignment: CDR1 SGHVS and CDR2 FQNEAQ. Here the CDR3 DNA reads TGTGCCAGCAGCCAAGGAGGGTATGGGGCCAACGTCCTGACTTTC. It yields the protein CASSQGGYGANVLTF.

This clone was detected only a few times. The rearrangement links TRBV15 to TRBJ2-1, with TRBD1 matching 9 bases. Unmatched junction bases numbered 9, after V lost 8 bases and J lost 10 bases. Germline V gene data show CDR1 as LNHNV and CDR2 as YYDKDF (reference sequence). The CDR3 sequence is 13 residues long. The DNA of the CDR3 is TGTGCCACCGCGGGACAGGGCTTGGAAGAGCAGTTCTTC. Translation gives CATAGQGLEEQFF.

The CDR3 bases are TGTGCCAGCTCACCATCAGCAGGGCTCCTAAGCTCGTATGGCTACACCTTC. It translates to CASSPSAGLLSSYGYTF. The chain couples TRBV18 to TRBJ1-2, with TRBD1 as a possible D gene (5 bases). The V and J ends lost 2 bases and 5 bases respectively, with 21 bases between them. In germline, CDR1 is KGHSH, CDR2 LQKENI. The CDR3 consists of 17 residues.

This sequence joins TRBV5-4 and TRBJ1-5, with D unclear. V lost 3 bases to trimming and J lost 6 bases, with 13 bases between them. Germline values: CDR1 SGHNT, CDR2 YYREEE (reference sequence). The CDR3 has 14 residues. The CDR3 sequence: CASSSEGARQPQHF. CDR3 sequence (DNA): TGTGCCAGCAGCTCGGAGGGCGCACGTCAGCCCCAGCATTTT.

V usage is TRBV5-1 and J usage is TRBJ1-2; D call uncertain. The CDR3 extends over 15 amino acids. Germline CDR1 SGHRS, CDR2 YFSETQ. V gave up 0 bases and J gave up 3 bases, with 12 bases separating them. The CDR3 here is CASSLVWGSDYGYTF. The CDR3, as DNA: TGCGCCAGCAGCTTGGTTTGGGGTTCGGACTATGGCTACACCTTC.

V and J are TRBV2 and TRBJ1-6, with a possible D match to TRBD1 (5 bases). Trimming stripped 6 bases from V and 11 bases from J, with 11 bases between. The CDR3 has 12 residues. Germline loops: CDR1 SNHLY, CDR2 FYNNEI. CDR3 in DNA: TGTGCCAGCAGGGACTTGGGGGCACCCCTCCACTTT. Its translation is CASRDLGAPLHF.

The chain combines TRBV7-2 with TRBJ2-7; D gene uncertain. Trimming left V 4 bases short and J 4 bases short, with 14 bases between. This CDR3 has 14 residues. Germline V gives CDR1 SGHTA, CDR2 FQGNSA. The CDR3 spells CASSSNPNWYEQYF. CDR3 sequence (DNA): TGTGCCAGCAGCTCAAATCCCAATTGGTACGAGCAGTACTTC.